Below, one TCR beta chain is given with its context. The antigen remains unidentified. The time point here: persistent/refractory GD, antithyroid drugs over 5 years with positive TRAb. RNA extracted from PBMCs served as the sequencing template. V shed 0 bases and J shed 7 bases, with 7 bases lying between them. The length of the CDR3 is 14 residues. The germline V gene has CDR1 LGHDT and CDR2 YNNKEL (reference sequence). Arm-PCR with iRepertoire HTBI primers amplified the CDR3 regions for these TCR beta libraries. One entry per CDR3 protein results from TCRdb running MiXCR on the multiplex PCR reads. The sample includes 350,000 to 500,000 distinct CDR3 sequences, approximately 22% seen only once; the top ten take more than 13%. The data were obtained in a study of regulatory T cells in long-lasting Graves disease. Overall study findings and caveats: Lower TCR diversity characterized persistent Graves' patients relative to newly diagnosed patients.

The sequence derives from a female donor with Graves disease. This rearrangement joins TRBV3-1 to TRBJ1-6, with a possible D match to TRBD1 (5 bases). The specimen comprised peripheral blood mononuclear cells (PBMCs), sampled when the disease was refractory, from a patient treated with antithyroid drugs. The DNA for the CDR3 is TGTGCCAGCAGCCAAGAGGGGGAAAATTCACCCCTCCACTTT. It specifies CASSQEGENSPLHF.